A selection of T cell receptor beta chains follows, all from one sample in a study of T cells after yellow fever vaccination. Each CDR3 protein is one row after TCRdb ran MiXCR on the 5' RACE reads. The sample holds 300,000 to 450,000 distinct CDR3 sequences, 7% to 10% seen once. This specimen was PBMCs, taken roughly seven weeks after the first yellow fever vaccination. The receptors originated from a man younger than 30 who received the YFV17D yellow fever vaccine. Each CDR3 is given with its conserved first and last residue. The order of the fields is V gene, J gene, clone size, D gene, CDR3 protein, CDR3 DNA. A D gene is named only where the DNA matches it firmly. Clone size is not always given. Where it is, it says once, few, many or a class for expanded clones.

V gene: TRBV5-6
J gene: TRBJ2-2
clone size: -
D gene: -
CDR3 protein: CASSPEGHYTGELFF
CDR3 DNA: TGTGCCAGCAGCCCGGAGGGTCACTACACCGGGGAGCTGTTTTTT

V gene: TRBV7-9
J gene: TRBJ2-3
clone size: few
D gene: -
CDR3 protein: CASTPAPEKDTQYF
CDR3 DNA: TGTGCCAGCACCCCCGCGCCGGAAAAAGATACGCAGTATTTT

V gene: TRBV25-1
J gene: TRBJ2-1
clone size: -
D gene: -
CDR3 protein: CASSEYNSDEQFF
CDR3 DNA: TGTGCCAGCAGTGAATATAACAGCGATGAGCAGTTCTTC

V gene: TRBV28
J gene: TRBJ1-3
clone size: -
D gene: -
CDR3 protein: CASSSGAHPAGNTIYF
CDR3 DNA: TGTGCCAGCAGTTCAGGCGCCCACCCGGCTGGAAACACCATATATTTT

V gene: TRBV7-2
J gene: TRBJ2-2
clone size: -
D gene: -
CDR3 protein: CASSSSYTGELFF
CDR3 DNA: TGTGCCAGCAGCTCATCTTATACCGGGGAGCTGTTTTTT

V gene: TRBV5-1
J gene: TRBJ1-6
clone size: few
D gene: -
CDR3 protein: CASSYDTGFSPLHF
CDR3 DNA: TGCGCCAGCAGCTACGACACAGGGTTTTCACCCCTCCACTTT

V gene: TRBV7-2
J gene: TRBJ2-7
clone size: -
D gene: -
CDR3 protein: CASSLGAGLIYEQYF
CDR3 DNA: TGTGCCAGCAGCTTAGGGGCCGGCCTAATCTACGAGCAGTACTTC

V gene: TRBV7-8
J gene: TRBJ2-1
clone size: many
D gene: TRBD1
CDR3 protein: CASSVLRGQEQFF
CDR3 DNA: TGTGCCAGCAGTGTGCTCAGGGGACAGGAGCAGTTCTTC

V gene: TRBV6-2/TRBV6-3
J gene: TRBJ1-1
clone size: few
D gene: TRBD1
CDR3 protein: CASSYFIMTGDEAFF
CDR3 DNA: TGTGCCAGCAGTTACTTCATCATGACAGGGGATGAAGCTTTCTTT

V gene: TRBV5-1
J gene: TRBJ1-1
clone size: few
D gene: -
CDR3 protein: CASRNTGNTEAFF
CDR3 DNA: TGCGCCAGCAGGAATACAGGGAACACTGAAGCTTTCTTT

V gene: TRBV5-1
J gene: TRBJ2-7
clone size: -
D gene: -
CDR3 protein: CASSSQAYEQYF
CDR3 DNA: TGCGCCAGCAGCTCCCAAGCCTACGAGCAGTACTTC

V gene: TRBV4-3
J gene: TRBJ1-3
clone size: many
D gene: -
CDR3 protein: CASSQAQLASGNTIYF
CDR3 DNA: TGCGCCAGCAGCCAAGCTCAGCTTGCCTCTGGAAACACCATATATTTT

V gene: TRBV29-1
J gene: TRBJ2-1
clone size: few
D gene: -
CDR3 protein: CSVIPPGRNNEQFF
CDR3 DNA: TGCAGCGTTATCCCCCCGGGACGGAACAATGAGCAGTTCTTC

V gene: TRBV7-2
J gene: TRBJ2-7
clone size: -
D gene: -
CDR3 protein: CASSLGPHRNEQYF
CDR3 DNA: TGTGCCAGCAGCTTAGGTCCCCATCGGAACGAGCAGTACTTC

V gene: TRBV9
J gene: TRBJ1-1
clone size: -
D gene: -
CDR3 protein: CASSSPASFEAFF
CDR3 DNA: TGTGCCAGCAGCTCCCCCGCAAGCTTTGAAGCTTTCTTT

V gene: TRBV12-3/TRBV12-4
J gene: TRBJ2-1
clone size: many
D gene: -
CDR3 protein: CASSFGDEQFF
CDR3 DNA: TGTGCCAGCAGTTTCGGAGATGAGCAGTTCTTC

V gene: TRBV2
J gene: TRBJ2-2
clone size: -
D gene: -
CDR3 protein: CASSEIRAGTGELFF
CDR3 DNA: TGTGCCAGCAGTGAAATCAGGGCAGGCACCGGGGAGCTGTTTTTT

V gene: TRBV7-6
J gene: TRBJ1-5
clone size: -
D gene: -
CDR3 protein: CASSLGGFNQPQHF
CDR3 DNA: TGTGCCAGCAGCTTGGGGGGGTTCAATCAGCCCCAGCATTTT

V gene: TRBV18
J gene: TRBJ2-5
clone size: -
D gene: TRBD2
CDR3 protein: CASSPLRGDTETQYF
CDR3 DNA: TGTGCCAGCTCACCGTTGCGGGGGGACACAGAGACCCAGTACTTC

V gene: TRBV3-1
J gene: TRBJ1-1
clone size: -
D gene: -
CDR3 protein: CASSQDLGFSGANTEAFF
CDR3 DNA: TGTGCCAGCAGCCAAGATCTGGGCTTTAGTGGGGCAAACACTGAAGCTTTCTTT

V gene: TRBV12-3/TRBV12-4
J gene: TRBJ1-1
clone size: many
D gene: -
CDR3 protein: CASSSWFKDTEAFF
CDR3 DNA: TGTGCCAGCAGTTCTTGGTTTAAGGACACTGAAGCTTTCTTT

V gene: TRBV29-1
J gene: TRBJ2-3
clone size: few
D gene: -
CDR3 protein: CSVQGEDEQADTQYF
CDR3 DNA: TGCAGCGTCCAAGGGGAGGACGAGCAAGCAGATACGCAGTATTTT

V gene: TRBV28
J gene: TRBJ1-5
clone size: -
D gene: TRBD1
CDR3 protein: CASSRQGWQPQHF
CDR3 DNA: TGTGCCAGCAGTAGACAGGGGTGGCAGCCCCAGCATTTT

V gene: TRBV5-1
J gene: TRBJ2-2
clone size: -
D gene: -
CDR3 protein: CASSLDGLMNTGELFF
CDR3 DNA: TGCGCCAGCAGCTTGGATGGACTTATGAACACCGGGGAGCTGTTTTTT